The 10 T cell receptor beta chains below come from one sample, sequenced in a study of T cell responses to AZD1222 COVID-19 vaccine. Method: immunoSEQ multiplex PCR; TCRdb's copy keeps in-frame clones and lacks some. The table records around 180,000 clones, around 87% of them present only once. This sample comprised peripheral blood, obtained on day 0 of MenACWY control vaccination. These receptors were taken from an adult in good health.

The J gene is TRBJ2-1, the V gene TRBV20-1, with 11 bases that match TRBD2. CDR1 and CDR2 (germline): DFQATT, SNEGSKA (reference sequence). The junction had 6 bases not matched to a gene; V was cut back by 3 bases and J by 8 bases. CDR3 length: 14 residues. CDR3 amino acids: CSASSGGARHEQFF. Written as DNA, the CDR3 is TGCAGTGCTAGTAGCGGGGGGGCCCGACATGAGCAGTTCTTC.

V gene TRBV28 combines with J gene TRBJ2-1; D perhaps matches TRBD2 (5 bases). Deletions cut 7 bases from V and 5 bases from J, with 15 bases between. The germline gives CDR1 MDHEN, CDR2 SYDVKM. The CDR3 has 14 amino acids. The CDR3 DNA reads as TGTGCCAGCACCCCTGGGAGTTTGGACAATGAGCAGTTCTTC. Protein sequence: CASTPGSLDNEQFF.

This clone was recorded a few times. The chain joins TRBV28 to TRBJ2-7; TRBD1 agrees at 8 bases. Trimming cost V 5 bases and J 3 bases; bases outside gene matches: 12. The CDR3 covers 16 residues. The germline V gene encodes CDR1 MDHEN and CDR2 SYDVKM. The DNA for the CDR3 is TGTGCCAGCAGTCCCCGTCCCGGGACAGGATTCTACGAGCAGTACTTC. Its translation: CASSPRPGTGFYEQYF.

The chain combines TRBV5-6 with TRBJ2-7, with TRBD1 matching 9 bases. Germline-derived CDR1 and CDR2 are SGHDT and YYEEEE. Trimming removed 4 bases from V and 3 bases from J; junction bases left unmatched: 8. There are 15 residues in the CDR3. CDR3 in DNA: TGTGCCAGCAGCGCCGGGACAGGGAACTTCTACGAGCAGTACTTC. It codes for CASSAGTGNFYEQYF.

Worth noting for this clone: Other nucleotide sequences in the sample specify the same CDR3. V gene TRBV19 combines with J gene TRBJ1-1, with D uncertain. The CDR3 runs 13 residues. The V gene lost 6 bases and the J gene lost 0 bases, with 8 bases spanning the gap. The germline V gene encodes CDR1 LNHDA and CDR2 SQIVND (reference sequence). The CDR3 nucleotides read TGTGCCAGTAGAGAGGCCCTGAACACTGAAGCTTTCTTT. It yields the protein CASREALNTEAFF.

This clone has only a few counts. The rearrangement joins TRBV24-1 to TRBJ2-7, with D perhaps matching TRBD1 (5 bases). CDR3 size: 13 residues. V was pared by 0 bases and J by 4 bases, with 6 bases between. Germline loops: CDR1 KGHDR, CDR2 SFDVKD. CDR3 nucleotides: TGTGCCACCAGTGATTTGCAGGGTTACGAGCAGTACTTC. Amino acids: CATSDLQGYEQYF.

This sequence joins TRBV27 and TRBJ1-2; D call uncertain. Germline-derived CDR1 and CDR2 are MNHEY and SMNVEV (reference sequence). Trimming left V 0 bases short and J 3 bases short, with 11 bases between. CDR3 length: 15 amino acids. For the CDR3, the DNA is TGTGCCAGCAGTTTATCTCCGGGTCGGCACTATGGCTACACCTTC. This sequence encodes CASSLSPGRHYGYTF.

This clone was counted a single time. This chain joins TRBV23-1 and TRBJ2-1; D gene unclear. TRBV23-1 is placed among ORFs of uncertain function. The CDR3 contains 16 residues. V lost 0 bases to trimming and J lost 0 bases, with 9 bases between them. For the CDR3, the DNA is TGCGCCAGCAGTCAATCTCCCGGGTACTCCTACAATGAGCAGTTCTTC. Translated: CASSQSPGYSYNEQFF.

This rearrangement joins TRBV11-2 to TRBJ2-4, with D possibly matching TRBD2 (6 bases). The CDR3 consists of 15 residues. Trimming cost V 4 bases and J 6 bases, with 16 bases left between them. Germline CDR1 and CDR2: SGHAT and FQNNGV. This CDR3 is CASSSRPGRGNIQYF. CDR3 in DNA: TGTGCCAGCAGCTCTCGACCTGGGCGGGGAAACATTCAGTACTTC.

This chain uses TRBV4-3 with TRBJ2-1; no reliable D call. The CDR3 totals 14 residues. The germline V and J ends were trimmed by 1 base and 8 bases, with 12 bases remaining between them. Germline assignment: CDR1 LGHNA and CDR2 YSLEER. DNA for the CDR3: TGCGCCAGCAGCCAAGTTAGGGCAGCCCATGAGCAGTTCTTC. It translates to CASSQVRAAHEQFF.